This T cell receptor (beta chain) is drawn from a study of healthy donors' naive CD4 and CD8 T cells (dated by TCRdb to 2015 to 2017). Describing the broader study: Donors were selected to cover three age groups (20-25, 40-50 and 60-70 years, roughly six each), with a mean age of approximately 43, and half of the donors were female. The peripheral blood mononuclear cells came from 15 to 20 individuals who were healthy and unrelated. To check how TCR variation relates to lineage commitment, the researchers sequenced rearranged TCR alpha and beta chains taken from naive CD4+ and CD8+ T cells. Donors were HLA-typed by sequencing at HLA-A, -B, -C, -DRB1, -DQB1 and -DPB1 using the SBTexcellerator protocol, an ABI3130xl analyzer and SBTengine software. For TCR alpha, a new primer set covering all functional IMGT alpha gene variants was designed, and the rest of the protocol matched the beta-chain workflow.

Cells with a CD4+CD8-CD45RO-CD45RA+ profile were isolated by FACS and defined as naive CD4+ T cells, and those with a CD8+CD4-CD45RA+CD27bright profile were defined as naive CD8+ T cells. Sorting used antibodies against CD4 (RPA-T4), CD8 (SK1), CD27 (O323), CD45RA (HI100) and CD45RO (UCHL1). A remark on this clonotype: The target of this receptor is not known. The record has no base qualities; no much larger clone is one base away.

Sequencing relied on a 454 GS FLX Titanium. A previously published linear amplification protocol was used to build the TCR libraries, starting from roughly 490 ng of total RNA. Sequencing was carried out on the Roche/454 Genome Sequencer using Titanium chemistry. The paper's processing steps were these. From about five of the healthy donors, about 74,000 rearranged TCR alpha transcripts were sequenced. Unique TCR clonotypes were defined by the CDR3 junction under IMGT nomenclature, and duplicate transcripts were removed. Logistic regression in R 2.13.0 modeled CD4 versus CD8 status as a function of V and J genes, with adjustment for donor effects and Bonferroni correction for multiple testing. TCRdb's own reprocessing of the public reads used fastp at Q25 and MiXCR and kept productive beta chains. Rows with a matching CDR3 protein are joined into one entry that keeps the most common DNA and genes. TCRdb's processing, not the authors', yielded these V and J calls. Within this sample are 180,000 or so distinct CDR3 sequences, with about 70% of them counted one time only. Roughly 2.4% of the sample is held by the ten biggest clonotypes.

According to the germline V gene (reference sequence), CDR1 reads DFQATT and CDR2 reads SNEGSKA. The cysteine opens and the phenylalanine closes a CDR3 of 13 amino acids. Only the CDR3 portion is preserved as DNA: 39 bases, with reading frame beginning at the first base. Ends trimmed: V by 2 bases, J by 9 bases; bases unmatched to a gene: 5. What the study reported, not specific to this receptor: Because the alpha and beta chains were sequenced in bulk, pairing them was not possible, and so effects of the combined chains went unevaluated. Possible repertoire bias from homeostatic proliferation of naive T cells was not directly addressed. V genes, J genes and CDR3 charge together appeared to explain 10% to 15% of CD4/CD8 propensity variance, in a largely additive manner. Most V and J gene segments were reportedly biased between naive CD4+ and CD8+ cells, consistently across donors and independent of HLA genotype. In both chains, CD4+ lineage was linked to a positively charged CDR3, whereas CD8+ lineage was linked to a negatively charged CDR3.

This chain joins TRBV20-1 to TRBJ2-1; a stretch of 9 junction bases matches TRBD1. This TCR was recovered from a pool of human donors in good health; the sample pools cells from several healthy donors. The material sequenced was naive CD4+ and CD8+ T cells sorted from blood, pooled from several donors. In light of the paper, this sample's cell subset or site label describes: FACS-sorted naive CD4+ (CD45RO-CD45RA+) and naive CD8+ (CD45RA+CD27bright) T cells. The sequenced DNA is TGCAGTGCTAGATCCGGGACAGGGTTTGAGCAGTTCTTC. This sequence encodes CSARSGTGFEQFF.